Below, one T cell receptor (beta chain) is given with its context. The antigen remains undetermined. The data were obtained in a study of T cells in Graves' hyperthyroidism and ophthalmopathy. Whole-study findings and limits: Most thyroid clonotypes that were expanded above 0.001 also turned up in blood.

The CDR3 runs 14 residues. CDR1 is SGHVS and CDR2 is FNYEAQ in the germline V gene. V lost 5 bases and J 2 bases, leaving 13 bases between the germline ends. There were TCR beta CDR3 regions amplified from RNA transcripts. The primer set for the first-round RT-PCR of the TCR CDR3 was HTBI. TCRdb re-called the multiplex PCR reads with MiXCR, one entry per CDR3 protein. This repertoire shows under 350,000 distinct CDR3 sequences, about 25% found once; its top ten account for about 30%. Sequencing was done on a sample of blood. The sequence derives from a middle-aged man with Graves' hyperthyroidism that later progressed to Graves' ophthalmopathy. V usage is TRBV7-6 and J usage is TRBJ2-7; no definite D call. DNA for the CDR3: TGTGCCAGCAGCCCAGCTGGCGCACCCTACGAGCAGTACTTC. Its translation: CASSPAGAPYEQYF.